This T cell receptor beta chain was retrieved from a study of blood T cell repertoires in COVID-19. The overall study: PBMCs, B-cell-depleted T cells, or T cells provided the cDNA or gDNA that made up the material.

The germline gives CDR1 MDHEN, CDR2 SYDVKM. The CDR3 is 12 residues long. V lost 4 bases and J lost 3, with 6 bases in between. The protocol was immunoSEQ multiplex PCR, while the TCRdb copy is restricted to in-frame clones and leaves out a portion. Here the sample spans 200,000 to 300,000 clones, about four fifths being singletons. This TCR was sampled from a woman of 80 years or more with COVID-19, enrolled during active disease. The material sequenced was peripheral blood. The chain carries TRBV28 and TRBJ1-2, with D uncertain. The CDR3 DNA is TGTGCCAGCAGTTACGGGTACTATGGCTACACCTTC. Translating it yields CASSYGYYGYTF.